These 25 T cell receptor beta chains were sequenced from one sample in a study of T cell repertoires in cytomegalovirus infection. Their cognate antigens are unknown. MiXCR was run by TCRdb on the reads, yielding one entry per CDR3 protein. The sample carries 250,000 to 400,000 distinct CDR3 sequences, approximately 25% recorded once. The starting material was cultured PBMCs, obtained from culture after CMV antigen stimulation. Receptors were obtained from a human donor in good health (CMV status not recorded). Some clones in this sample may be carry-over from other donors' samples.

The chain carries TRBV6-6 and TRBJ1-1, with D maybe TRBD1 (5 bases). V lost 6 bases, J lost 14 bases, and 16 bases lay in between. CDR3 length equals 11 residues. Per the germline V gene, CDR1 is MNHNY and CDR2 is SVGAGI (reference sequence). CDR3 sequence: CASRNRDYHFF. CDR3 nucleotide sequence: TGTGCCAGCAGGAACCGGGACTACCACTTCTTT.

This clonotype was seen more than once but under ten times. CDR3 bases: TGTGCCACCAGTGATGGAACTGAAGATACGCAGTATTTT. Its protein product is CATSDGTEDTQYF. The rearrangement joins TRBV24-1 to TRBJ2-3; D is unclear. The CDR3 is made up of 13 amino acids. With 3 bases removed from V and 5 bases from J, the gap between germline ends came to 8 bases. Germline-derived CDR1 and CDR2 are KGHDR and SFDVKD.

This clonotype was seen repeatedly, ten times or more. The rearrangement joins TRBV7-2 to TRBJ2-3, with 7 bases identical to TRBD2. The CDR3 extends over 18 amino acids. Looked up from germline, CDR1 is SGHTA and CDR2 is FQGNSA. Trimming cost V 1 base and J 5 bases; bases outside gene matches: 15. The CDR3 sequence is CASSLEPARGWGGDTQYF. In DNA, the CDR3 is TGTGCCAGCAGCTTAGAGCCCGCGCGCGGGTGGGGGGGAGATACGCAGTATTTT.

This clonotype rates as medium-sized. One end of the junction is discordant with germline, which a read error may explain. J is TRBJ2-5 and V is TRBV7-2; 9 bases align to TRBD2. This CDR3 has 15 amino acids. From germline, CDR1 is SGHTA and CDR2 FQGNSA. CDR3 residues: CASRLAGARVETQYF. The CDR3 DNA reads TGTGCCAGCAGGTTAGCGGGAGCCAGGGTAGAGACCCAGTACTTC.

The V gene is TRBV19, the J gene TRBJ2-1; a weak D match, TRBD2 (5 bases). The germline V and J ends were trimmed by 6 bases and 7 bases, with 19 bases remaining between them. Germline V gene data show CDR1 as LNHDA and CDR2 as SQIVND (reference sequence). CDR3 size: 15 residues. The DNA for the CDR3 is TGTGCCAGTAGACGTAGGGAGTCTGTGCGGAATGAGCAGTTCTTC. Its translation: CASRRRESVRNEQFF.

This clonotype has a handful of counts. The chain carries TRBV18 and TRBJ2-3; D gene uncertain. V lost 3 bases and J lost 0, with 7 bases in between. The CDR3 totals 14 residues. Germline CDR1 and CDR2: KGHSH and LQKENI. Here the CDR3 reads CASSPEISTDTQYF. The CDR3 coding sequence is TGTGCCAGCTCACCTGAGATAAGCACAGATACGCAGTATTTT.

There are many counts of this clonotype. J is TRBJ2-3 and V is TRBV7-2; D perhaps matches TRBD2 (6 bases). V was trimmed by 4 bases and J by 1 base, leaving 18 bases between them. CDR3 size: 17 residues. Germline CDR1 is SGHTA and CDR2 is FQGNSA. The CDR3, as DNA: TGTGCCAGCAGCTCCCGACCAGGGAGGATGGGCACAGATACGCAGTATTTT. Translation: CASSSRPGRMGTDTQYF.

The V call is TRBV29-1, the J call TRBJ2-1; no firm D call. Germline-derived CDR1 and CDR2 are SQVTM and ANQGSEA. The CDR3 spans 14 residues. V dropped 7 bases and J dropped 2 bases, with 15 bases sitting between them. In nucleotides, the CDR3 is TGCAGCGCCGAGGCCCGGGCCCCCTACAATGAGCAGTTCTTC. This translates into CSAEARAPYNEQFF.

In nucleotides, the CDR3 is TGTGCCAGTAGTATAGCCGAGCTCACTTATAATTCACCCCTCCACTTT. Residues: CASSIAELTYNSPLHF. The V gene is TRBV19, the J gene TRBJ1-6; D gene unclear. Germline loops: CDR1 LNHDA, CDR2 SQIVND (reference sequence). Trimming took 1 base from V and 4 from J, leaving 11 bases between them. The CDR3 runs 16 residues.

This clonotype appeared a few times. V and J are TRBV29-1 and TRBJ1-3; TRBD1 matches at 10 bases. This CDR3 is 16 amino acids long. The V gene's germline CDR1 is SQVTM and CDR2 ANQGSEA. J lost 3 bases, V lost 3 bases, and 8 bases had no gene match. CDR3 sequence reads: CSVDIGGTGVGNTIYF. As DNA, the CDR3 is TGCAGCGTTGATATTGGAGGGACAGGGGTTGGAAACACCATATATTTT. Together with reference TRBV29-1 and TRBJ1-3, the CDR3 gives the full variable domain: SAVISQKPSRDICQRGTSLTIQCQVDSQVTMMFWYRQQPGQSLTLIATANQGSEATYESGFVIDKFPISRPNLTFSTLTVSNMSPEDSSIYLCSVDIGGTGVGNTIYFGEGSWLTVV.

This clonotype has more than one count but fewer than ten. The chain has TRBV12-3 or TRBV12-4 and TRBJ2-2, with D unresolved. V lost 6 bases and J 6 bases, leaving 14 bases between the germline ends. The CDR3 covers 14 residues. The CDR3 is CASSDTTTAGELFF. As DNA, the CDR3 is TGTGCCAGCAGCGACACCACCACCGCCGGGGAGCTGTTTTTT.

V and J are TRBV6-5 and TRBJ2-2, with TRBD2 matching over 8 bases. CDR1 is MNHEY and CDR2 is SVGAGI in the germline V gene. V lost 0 bases to trimming and J lost 7 bases; unmatched junction nucleotides: 10. The CDR3 totals 17 residues. The CDR3 sequence: CASSYSNPGGPNGELFF. The DNA for the CDR3 is TGTGCCAGCAGTTACTCGAATCCGGGAGGGCCAAACGGGGAGCTGTTTTTT.

The chain combines TRBV11-2 with TRBJ2-1; possibly TRBD1 or TRBD2 for D (6 bases each). Trimming removed 5 bases at V and 7 bases at J, with 18 bases between. The CDR3 totals 15 residues. CDR1 and CDR2 from the germline V gene are SGHAT and FQNNGV. DNA for the CDR3: TGTGCCAGCAGCCCACAACTAGGGGGGCGGAATGAGCAGTTCTTC. Its translation: CASSPQLGGRNEQFF.

The gene calls are TRBV7-8 and TRBJ2-3; tentative D call: TRBD2 (5 bases). CDR3 length equals 10 residues. Trimming shortened V by 5 bases and J by 14 bases, and 11 bases separated the two germline ends. Germline V gene data show CDR1 as SGHVS and CDR2 as FQNEAQ. The CDR3 bases are TGTGCCAGCAGCCCGAGGACTGCGTATTTT. Residues: CASSPRTAYF.

CDR3 DNA: TGCAGTGCTAGAGATCCTAGCGGGTCCTACAATGAGCAGTTCTTC. This gives the protein CSARDPSGSYNEQFF. This chain connects TRBV20-1 to TRBJ2-1; 8 bases map to TRBD2. CDR3 length: 15 amino acids. The V and J ends lost 0 bases and 1 base, in that order; junction bases with no gene match: 2. Germline CDR1 and CDR2: DFQATT and SNEGSKA (reference sequence).

This clonotype was detected ten times or more. The chain has TRBV29-1 and TRBJ1-2; the match to TRBD1 covers 9 bases. V trimming: 6 bases; J trimming: 4 bases; junction bases outside the gene matches: 21. Germline V gene data show CDR1 as SQVTM and CDR2 as ANQGSEA. The CDR3 has 18 residues. CDR3 bases: TGCAGCGTCGATCCTGGATTCAAACAGGGGGCCCATTTCTATGGCTACACCTTC. Translating it yields CSVDPGFKQGAHFYGYTF.

The V call is TRBV7-2, the J call TRBJ1-6; D not certain. From germline, CDR1 is SGHTA and CDR2 FQGNSA. V was clipped by 3 bases and J by 7 bases, with 22 bases between them. The CDR3 consists of 18 residues. CDR3 bases: TGTGCCAGCAGCTTCGAGGTCCCAGGCAGGTCTAGGAATTCACCCCTCCACTTT. It codes for CASSFEVPGRSRNSPLHF.

This clonotype was picked up many times. The rearrangement uses TRBV28 and TRBJ2-6; a weak D match, TRBD2 (5 bases). The CDR3 consists of 15 residues. CDR1 is MDHEN and CDR2 is SYDVKM in the germline V gene. Trimming shortened V by 2 bases and J by 1 base, and 6 bases separated the two germline ends. The CDR3 nucleotides are TGTGCCAGCAGTTTAGGGGAGTCTGGGGCCAACGTCCTGACTTTC. Its translation is CASSLGESGANVLTF.

The chain carries TRBV2 and TRBJ1-2; D might be TRBD1 (6 bases). The CDR3 has 11 amino acids. Trimming took 6 bases from V and 9 from J, leaving 11 bases between them. Germline V gene lookup returns CDR1 SNHLY and CDR2 FYNNEI. The CDR3 nucleotides are TGTGCCAGCAGCCGGACAGCCCGCTACACCTTC. This codes for CASSRTARYTF.

This chain uses TRBV18 with TRBJ1-3; TRBD1 agrees at 8 bases. V shed 6 bases and J 3 bases; nucleotides not matched to a gene: 10. CDR3 length: 16 amino acids. Germline loops: CDR1 KGHSH, CDR2 LQKENI. The CDR3 DNA is TGTGCCAGCTCTGCACCGGGACAGGTGTATGGAAACACCATATATTTT. Translation gives CASSAPGQVYGNTIYF.

This clonotype was observed a handful of times. V gene TRBV20-1 combines with J gene TRBJ2-1; 9 positions match TRBD2. The CDR3 is made up of 13 amino acids. The germline V gene has CDR1 DFQATT and CDR2 SNEGSKA (reference sequence). With V trimmed by 3 bases and J by 9 bases, 6 bases remained unmatched. The CDR3 DNA is TGCAGTGCTAGGCTAGCGGGATCGGGTGAGCAGTTCTTC. It is translated as CSARLAGSGEQFF.

The gene calls are TRBV14 and TRBJ1-1, with D uncertain. CDR3 size: 14 residues. Trimming took off 3 bases at V and 1 base at J, with 9 bases between the two ends. The germline V gene encodes CDR1 SGHDN and CDR2 FVKESK. The CDR3 region is CASSHLTENTEAFF. Here the CDR3 DNA reads TGTGCCAGCAGCCATTTGACGGAGAACACTGAAGCTTTCTTT.

V usage is TRBV7-2 and J usage is TRBJ2-1; D is unresolved. This CDR3 region has 11 residues. The V end lost 7 bases, the J end lost 10 bases, and 11 bases lay between the germline ends. The germline V gene encodes CDR1 SGHTA and CDR2 FQGNSA. This CDR3 reads CASTIIGEQFF. Written as DNA, the CDR3 is TGTGCCAGCACTATTATAGGCGAGCAGTTCTTC.

This clonotype was counted between two and nine times. The gene calls are TRBV28 and TRBJ2-7; 10 nucleotides agree with TRBD1. The CDR3 runs 16 residues. Unmatched junction bases numbered 9, after V lost 4 bases and J lost 3 bases. Germline V CDR1 and CDR2: MDHEN, SYDVKM. CDR3 sequence reads: CASSSTGQGDHYEQYF. CDR3 DNA: TGTGCCAGCAGTTCAACCGGACAGGGGGACCACTACGAGCAGTACTTC.

This rearrangement joins TRBV28 to TRBJ1-1; TRBD1 matches at 9 bases. Germline V gives CDR1 MDHEN, CDR2 SYDVKM. Unmatched junction bases numbered 5, after V lost 3 bases and J lost 0 bases. The CDR3 is 16 residues long. CDR3 in DNA: TGTGCCAGCAGTTTCCTTGGACAGGGGATGAACACTGAAGCTTTCTTT. As protein: CASSFLGQGMNTEAFF.